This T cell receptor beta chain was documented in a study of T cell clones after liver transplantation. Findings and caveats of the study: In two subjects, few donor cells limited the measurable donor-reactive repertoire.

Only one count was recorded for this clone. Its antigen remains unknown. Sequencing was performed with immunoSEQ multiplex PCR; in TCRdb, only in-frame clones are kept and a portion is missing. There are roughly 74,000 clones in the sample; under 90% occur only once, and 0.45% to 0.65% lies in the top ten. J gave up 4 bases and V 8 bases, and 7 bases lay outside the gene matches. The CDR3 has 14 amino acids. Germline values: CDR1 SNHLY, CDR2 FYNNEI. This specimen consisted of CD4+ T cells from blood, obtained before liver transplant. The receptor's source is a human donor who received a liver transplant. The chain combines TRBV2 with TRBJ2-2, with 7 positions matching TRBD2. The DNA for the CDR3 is TGTGCCAGCGTCCAGCGGGATGCCACCGGGGAGCTGTTTTTT. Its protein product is CASVQRDATGELFF. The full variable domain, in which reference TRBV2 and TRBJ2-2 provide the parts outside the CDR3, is EPEVTQTPSHQVTQMGQEVILRCVPISNHLYFYWYRQILGQKVEFLVSFYNNEISEKSEIFDDQFSVERPDGSNFTLKIRSTKLEDSAMYFCASVQRDATGELFFGEGSRLTVL.